The clone carrying this TCR beta chain was observed a handful of times. Its target is not known. The data were taken from a study of T cells after yellow fever vaccination. Points from the study as a whole: Few clonotypes appeared in both CD4 and CD8 compartments. A secondary response was less intense yet reached its peak sooner, at day 5 versus 15. Abundant clonotypes from the bulk population could have been carried over as contaminants into FACS-sorted repertoires.

5'RACE template switching generated TCR cDNA, adding a universal primer site and UMIs. TCRdb called the 5' RACE reads again in MiXCR, with one record for every CDR3 protein. The table lists more than 350,000 distinct CDR3 sequences, 9.5% to 13% of them singletons, with 18% in the top ten. Trimming pared 6 bases from V and 9 bases from J, leaving 15 bases between. CDR1 and CDR2 from the germline V gene are MNHNS and SASEGT. The CDR3 length is 14 residues. This specimen was PBMCs, taken on the day of the first yellow fever vaccination. The sequence derives from a man in his late teens or twenties who received the YFV17D yellow fever vaccine. V and J are TRBV6-1 and TRBJ1-6, with D hard to call. CDR3 region: CASSPDRLGSPLHF. The CDR3 DNA follows: TGTGCCAGCAGCCCCGACCGATTGGGTTCACCCCTCCACTTT.